These 25 T cell receptor beta chains originate from one sample sequenced in a study of shared clonotypes between healthy human individuals. The protocol was immunoSEQ multiplex PCR, while the TCRdb copy is restricted to in-frame clones and leaves out a portion. The repertoire holds approximately 1,500,000 clones, with roughly 95% as singletons. Sequencing was carried out using naive CD4+ T cells sorted from blood. The subset: CD45RA+ positively selected. The receptors come from a man between 25 and 39 years old in good health.

The V call is TRBV9, the J call TRBJ1-5; D might be TRBD1 (5 bases). The germline V gene encodes CDR1 SGDLS and CDR2 YYNGEE. V was cut by 2 bases and J by 8 bases, with 20 bases left in between. The CDR3 length is 16 residues. The CDR3, as DNA: TGTGCCAGCAGCGTCGGGGGAGGTGGAGGAGGGGAGCCCCAGCATTTT. This codes for CASSVGGGGGGEPQHF.

Remarks on this clone: The sample carries other DNA sequences with the same CDR3. The chain employs TRBV6-5 and TRBJ2-1; D remains ambiguous. Germline lookup yields CDR1 MNHEY and CDR2 SVGAGI. V lost 0 bases and J lost 7, with 1 base in between. The CDR3 runs 11 residues. CDR3 bases: TGTGCCAGCAGTTACTCTAATGAGCAGTTCTTC. Protein product: CASSYSNEQFF.

The chain couples TRBV7-8 to TRBJ2-2; the D gene is possibly TRBD1 (6 bases). Trimming took 1 base from V and 1 from J, leaving 13 bases between them. This CDR3 spans 17 amino acids. Germline lookup yields CDR1 SGHVS and CDR2 FQNEAQ. In nucleotides, the CDR3 is TGTGCCAGCAGCTTAGAGCCGGGCAGGGGGAACACCGGGGAGCTGTTTTTT. Its translation is CASSLEPGRGNTGELFF.

The rearrangement uses TRBV25-1 and TRBJ1-5; weak D call: TRBD1 (5 bases). This CDR3 contains 16 residues. Trimming took 6 bases from V and 5 from J, leaving 20 bases between them. Per the germline V gene, CDR1 is MGHDK and CDR2 is SYGVNS. CDR3 nucleotides: TGTGCCAGCAGGCCAGCGGGGGAATTATGGGATCAGCCCCAGCATTTT. It specifies CASRPAGELWDQPQHF.

The chain uses TRBV11-2 and TRBJ1-5, with D uncertain. The CDR3 runs to 13 residues. With 1 base removed from V and 2 bases from J, the gap between germline ends came to 3 bases. Looked up from germline, CDR1 is SGHAT and CDR2 is FQNNGV. CDR3 nucleotide sequence: TGTGCCAGCAGCTTAGCAGGCAATCAGCCCCAGCATTTT. Protein: CASSLAGNQPQHF.

The chain combines TRBV6-6 with TRBJ2-3, with no clear D. Germline values: CDR1 MNHNY, CDR2 SVGAGI (reference sequence). The CDR3 covers 16 residues. Trimming stripped 0 bases from V and 4 bases from J, with 14 bases between. DNA of the CDR3: TGTGCCAGCAGTTACTCGAGCAGCTCTCGCCCAGATACGCAGTATTTT. It codes for CASSYSSSSRPDTQYF.

V and J are TRBV7-6 and TRBJ1-4, with a weak D call TRBD1 (5 bases). Germline values: CDR1 SGHVS, CDR2 FNYEAQ. The V gene lost 0 bases and the J gene lost 8 bases, with 16 bases spanning the gap. This CDR3 has 16 amino acids. Here the CDR3 reads CASSLASQGMREKLFF. Here the CDR3 DNA reads TGTGCCAGCAGCTTAGCGTCGCAGGGAATGAGGGAAAAACTGTTTTTT.

The CDR3 spells CASSRRPFGEQFF. For the CDR3, the DNA is TGTGCCAGCAGCCGTCGGCCTTTTGGTGAGCAGTTCTTC. J is TRBJ2-1 and V is TRBV7-8; no firm D call. V was trimmed by 5 bases and J by 9 bases, leaving 14 bases between them. Germline CDR1 is SGHVS and CDR2 is FQNEAQ. The length of the CDR3 is 13 residues.

V and J are TRBV5-4 and TRBJ1-1, with D maybe TRBD1 (6 bases). CDR3 size: 16 residues. Germline V CDR1 and CDR2: SGHNT, YYREEE (reference sequence). V lost 0 bases, J lost 5 bases, and 17 bases lay in between. The CDR3 DNA follows: TGTGCCAGCAGCTTGGCCGCAGGGGCGCGTAAGACTGAAGCTTTCTTT. This encodes CASSLAAGARKTEAFF.

This chain connects TRBV6-1 to TRBJ2-5, with D maybe TRBD1 (6 bases). Germline-derived CDR1 and CDR2 are MNHNS and SASEGT. CDR3 length equals 14 residues. Trimming pared 3 bases from V and 5 bases from J, leaving 13 bases between. CDR3 nucleotides: TGTGCCAGCAGTGAGAGGACAGTTTCGGAGACCCAGTACTTC. Its translation is CASSERTVSETQYF.

The rearrangement links TRBV25-1 to TRBJ2-2, with no clear D. CDR3 length equals 14 residues. Germline CDR1 is MGHDK and CDR2 is SYGVNS. The V end was cut by 4 bases, the J end by 4 bases, with 10 bases between. The CDR3, as DNA: TGTGCCAGCAGTGCACCCGGATCCACCGGGGAGCTGTTTTTT. As protein: CASSAPGSTGELFF.

The rearrangement links TRBV5-6 to TRBJ1-1, with D perhaps matching TRBD1 (6 bases). CDR1 and CDR2 from the germline V gene are SGHDT and YYEEEE. The CDR3 loop spans 14 amino acids. V lost 2 bases to trimming and J lost 5 bases, with 13 bases between them. CDR3: CASSLAGEETEAFF. The CDR3 DNA reads as TGTGCCAGCAGCTTAGCAGGGGAGGAAACTGAAGCTTTCTTT.

Only one count was recorded for this clone. J is TRBJ2-1 and V is TRBV5-4, with TRBD1 matching over 7 bases. The CDR3 is 15 residues long. Germline loops: CDR1 SGHNT, CDR2 YYREEE (reference sequence). The trim removed 6 bases at V and 1 base at J, leaving 7 bases unmatched. Here the CDR3 reads CASNLQGPSYNEQFF. CDR3 in DNA: TGTGCCAGCAACTTACAGGGGCCTTCCTACAATGAGCAGTTCTTC.

This sequence joins TRBV29-1 and TRBJ2-1, with a possible D match to TRBD2 (6 bases). V lost 3 bases and J 5 bases, leaving 11 bases between the germline ends. The CDR3 has 13 residues. Germline V gene lookup returns CDR1 SQVTM and CDR2 ANQGSEA. CDR3 sequence: CSVETRGHNEQFF. The CDR3 DNA is TGCAGCGTTGAGACTAGAGGTCACAATGAGCAGTTCTTC.

The chain recombines TRBV30 with TRBJ2-3; 10 nucleotides agree with TRBD2. CDR3 size: 15 residues. V trimming: 3 bases; J trimming: 6 bases; junction bases outside the gene matches: 9. The germline CDR1 and CDR2 sequences are GTSNPN and SVGIG (reference sequence). CDR3 in amino acids: CAWRTAGGRLDTQYF. CDR3 bases: TGTGCCTGGAGAACAGCGGGAGGGCGGTTGGATACGCAGTATTTT.

This chain uses TRBV5-5 with TRBJ2-5; TRBD1 aligns across 10 bases. V was clipped by 0 bases and J by 3 bases; unmatched bases: 2. Germline-derived CDR1 and CDR2 are SGHKS and YYEKEE (reference sequence). This CDR3 region has 15 residues. CDR3 sequence: CASSLEGTGEETQYF. The CDR3 nucleotides read TGTGCCAGCAGCTTGGAGGGGACAGGGGAAGAGACCCAGTACTTC.

The V gene is TRBV21-1, the J gene TRBJ2-2. TRBV21-1 is an annotated pseudogene. The length of the CDR3 is 13 residues. The DNA of the CDR3 is TGTGCCAGCAGCAAACATTTCTTCGGGGAGCTGTTTTTT. Protein sequence: CASSKHFFGELFF.

The rearrangement joins TRBV10-1 to TRBJ2-1; 9 nucleotides align to TRBD2. The CDR3 extends over 16 amino acids. CDR1 and CDR2 (germline): WNHNN, SYGVQD (reference sequence). J was trimmed by 8 bases and V by 3 bases; bases with no gene match: 11. CDR3 DNA sequence: TGCGCCAGCAGTGATAGCGGGAGCCAACTCCCCTATGAGCAGTTCTTC. It yields the protein CASSDSGSQLPYEQFF.

The gene calls are TRBV28 and TRBJ2-1; D not resolved. Trimming cost V 1 base and J 11 bases, with 9 bases left between them. Germline loops: CDR1 MDHEN, CDR2 SYDVKM. The CDR3 runs to 12 residues. CDR3 coding DNA: TGTGCCAGCAGTTTATTGACCCTCAAGCAGTTCTTC. Protein: CASSLLTLKQFF.

The rearrangement joins TRBV6-1 to TRBJ2-2; D is ambiguous. Deletions cut 4 bases from V and 2 bases from J, with 8 bases between. The CDR3 sequence is 14 residues long. Germline loops: CDR1 MNHNS, CDR2 SASEGT. The CDR3 region has the DNA TGTGCCAGCAGTGTAGGGCCTAACACCGGGGAGCTGTTTTTT. Residues: CASSVGPNTGELFF.

The chain links TRBV9 to TRBJ2-1; a possible D gene is TRBD1 (5 bases). The germline gives CDR1 SGDLS, CDR2 YYNGEE. The CDR3 has 16 residues. Trimming took off 0 bases at V and 6 bases at J, with 16 bases between the two ends. In DNA, the CDR3 is TGTGCCAGCAGCGTAGTTGTAAGGGGAACTGGCAATGAGCAGTTCTTC. Translated, it gives CASSVVVRGTGNEQFF.

The chain recombines TRBV4-3 with TRBJ2-7; D possibly corresponds to TRBD1 (6 bases). CDR3 length: 15 residues. Germline CDR1 is LGHNA and CDR2 is YSLEER. The V end was cut by 0 bases, the J end by 0 bases, with 9 bases between. Here the CDR3 DNA reads TGCGCCAGCAGCCAAGATTGGGACAACTCCTACGAGCAGTACTTC. This gives the protein CASSQDWDNSYEQYF.

The rearrangement uses TRBV6-1 and TRBJ2-1; TRBD2 is a possible D gene (5 bases). CDR3 length equals 11 residues. From germline, CDR1 is MNHNS and CDR2 SASEGT. Trimming pared 11 bases from V and 7 bases from J, leaving 12 bases between. The CDR3 here is CAVGRRNEQFF. CDR3 DNA sequence: TGTGCCGTAGGTCGGAGGAATGAGCAGTTCTTC.

CDR3 sequence reads: CASDLHVRGANEQYF. The CDR3 DNA sequence: TGTGCCAGCGACCTACACGTCAGGGGGGCCAACGAGCAGTACTTC. The J gene is TRBJ2-7, the V gene TRBV6-1; tentatively, D is TRBD1 (7 bases). Trimming cost V 8 bases and J 5 bases, with 22 bases left between them. The germline V gene encodes CDR1 MNHNS and CDR2 SASEGT. The CDR3 totals 15 residues.

The genes are TRBV11-2 and TRBJ2-7, with 7 positions matching TRBD1. CDR3 length: 14 amino acids. V lost 7 bases to trimming and J lost 1 base; unmatched junction nucleotides: 7. The V gene's germline CDR1 is SGHAT and CDR2 FQNNGV. As DNA, the CDR3 is TGTGCCAGCAAATGGCAGGGGGTTTCCTACGAGCAGTACTTC. Residues: CASKWQGVSYEQYF.